This T cell receptor (beta chain) was captured in a study of CD4 T cells in relation to SARS-CoV-2 and coronaviruses. Study at large: ViraFEST: approximately 10-day antigen culture of PBMCs, then TCR beta CDR3 sequencing.

The unexposed donors gave CD4+ T cells in about 2010-2019, prior to COVID-19. Isolation of CD4+ T cells took place after approximately eleven days in culture. As cell numbers allowed, unexposed-donor CD4+ T cells faced SARS-CoV-2 S/N and four cold-coronavirus spikes. In the case of this clone: Its antigen is not identified.

Using immunoSEQ multiplex PCR, the repertoire was profiled, and TCRdb retains in-frame clones only, with some absent. The profile covers 25,000 or so clones, with roughly 73% appearing a single time and approximately 21% taken by the ten largest. Germline CDR1 reads MNHEY; CDR2 reads SVGAGI. CDR3 length equals 15 residues. Trimming cost V 0 bases and J 5 bases, with 13 bases left between them. The J gene is TRBJ2-5, the V gene TRBV6-5; D is unresolved. This sequence originates from a human donor in good health. Sequencing was carried out using CD4+ T cells from PBMCs, cultured in vitro. CDR3: CASSYSMGTRETQYF. Here the CDR3 DNA reads TGTGCCAGCAGTTACTCGATGGGCACCAGGGAGACCCAGTACTTC.